These 19 T cell receptor beta chains came from one sample sequenced in a study of response to subunit inactivated influenza vaccine. In TCRdb, the RT-PCR reads were re-called with MiXCR into one record per CDR3 protein. The sample shows hundreds of thousands of distinct CDR3 sequences, 11% of them seen only once. The sample was also reused in another study, on T cells expressing NK-cell markers. That work contributes: What made the TCR beta cDNA was 5'RACE template switching with UMIs.

Here the sequenced sample was PBMCs from blood, taken on the day of vaccination. All receptors come from a man aged 50-60 years who received an inactivated influenza vaccine.

V and J are TRBV12-3 or TRBV12-4 and TRBJ2-7; the D gene could be TRBD1 or TRBD2 (5 bases each). Between the trimmed V and J ends, which lost 5 bases and 2 bases, there was a span of 7 bases. This CDR3 is built from 12 residues. CDR3 DNA: TGTGCCAGCAGTAGGGACGCCTACGAGCAGTACTTC. Residues: CASSRDAYEQYF.

The chain links TRBV11-2 to TRBJ2-6, with TRBD1 matching 9 bases. V lost 1 base, J lost 0 bases, and 4 bases stayed unmatched. There are 18 residues in the CDR3. Germline-derived CDR1 and CDR2 are SGHAT and FQNNGV. CDR3 residues: CASSLVGTGTSGANVLTF. CDR3 DNA: TGTGCCAGCAGCTTAGTTGGGACAGGGACCTCTGGGGCCAACGTCCTGACTTTC.

This clonotype was counted only a few times. The chain uses TRBV12-3 or TRBV12-4 and TRBJ2-3; TRBD2 might be the D (6 bases). V gave up 4 bases and J gave up 3 bases, with 14 bases separating them. The CDR3 covers 15 residues. The DNA for the CDR3 is TGTGCCAGCAGTTCCTGGGAGGTCGAAACAGATACGCAGTATTTT. It translates to CASSSWEVETDTQYF.

This clonotype turned up a few times. This chain joins TRBV12-3 or TRBV12-4 and TRBJ2-7; D uncertain. V was clipped by 6 bases and J by 6 bases, with 12 bases between them. There are 12 residues in the CDR3. CDR3 protein: CASSLFLGEQYF. CDR3 coding DNA: TGTGCCAGCAGCCTTTTCTTGGGCGAGCAGTACTTC.

This clonotype was counted only a few times. V gene TRBV7-9 combines with J gene TRBJ2-1, with D perhaps matching TRBD2 (5 bases). V dropped 3 bases and J dropped 7 bases, with 10 bases sitting between them. Germline V gene sequence: CDR1 SEHNR, CDR2 FQNEAQ (reference sequence). This CDR3 comprises 13 residues. CDR3 in DNA: TGTGCCAGCAGCTTCGGACTTGCTAATGAGCAGTTCTTC. As protein: CASSFGLANEQFF.

The rearrangement joins TRBV4-1 to TRBJ2-1, with TRBD2 matching over 8 bases. V lost 4 bases to trimming and J lost 9 bases; unmatched junction nucleotides: 14. From germline, CDR1 is MGHRA and CDR2 YSYEKL. CDR3 length equals 16 residues. The CDR3 is CASSPDGSRGGGEQFF. The CDR3 nucleotides are TGCGCCAGCAGCCCAGACGGTAGCCGGGGGGGCGGTGAGCAGTTCTTC.

This clonotype has only a few counts. This chain links TRBV25-1 with TRBJ2-5, with 7 bases aligning to TRBD2. Trimming removed 6 bases from V and 0 bases from J; junction bases left unmatched: 7. The germline CDR1 and CDR2 sequences are MGHDK and SYGVNS. There are 15 residues in the CDR3. The CDR3 sequence is CASREGRDYQETQYF. In DNA, the CDR3 is TGTGCCAGCAGGGAGGGGAGGGACTACCAAGAGACCCAGTACTTC.

This clonotype was seen more than once but under ten times. This sequence joins TRBV20-1 and TRBJ2-5; D perhaps matches TRBD2 (5 bases). The CDR3 is 13 residues long. Germline lookup yields CDR1 DFQATT and CDR2 SNEGSKA (reference sequence). DNA for the CDR3: TGCAGAGTTGACCGTGGGCGGGAAGAGACCCAGTACTTC. It specifies CRVDRGREETQYF.

The chain employs TRBV6-5 and TRBJ2-7; possible D gene TRBD2, 5 bases. The germline V gene has CDR1 MNHEY and CDR2 SVGAGI. CDR3 length: 11 amino acids. V was clipped by 8 bases and J by 3 bases, with 8 bases between them. As DNA, the CDR3 is TGTGCCAGCTTCGGGGACTACGAGCAGTACTTC. This encodes CASFGDYEQYF.

This chain links TRBV9 with TRBJ1-2; D possibly corresponds to TRBD1 (5 bases). Trimming shortened V by 3 bases and J by 2 bases, and 14 bases separated the two germline ends. The CDR3 covers 15 residues. CDR1 and CDR2 from the germline V gene are SGDLS and YYNGEE. CDR3 residues: CASSAGQINNYGYTF. The CDR3 DNA is TGTGCCAGCAGCGCCGGACAAATTAACAACTATGGCTACACCTTC.

This clonotype was observed a handful of times. The chain carries TRBV9 and TRBJ2-5; TRBD1 might be the D (5 bases). V was trimmed by 2 bases and J by 4 bases, leaving 12 bases between them. The germline CDR1 and CDR2 sequences are SGDLS and YYNGEE. The CDR3 runs 14 residues. CDR3 coding DNA: TGTGCCAGCAGCGTCCAGGGTGTAGGAGAGACCCAGTACTTC. It translates to CASSVQGVGETQYF. Full variable domain (rest looked up from reference TRBV9 and TRBJ2-5): DSGVTQTPKHLITATGQRVTLRCSPRSGDLSVYWYQQSLDQGLQFLIQYYNGEERAKGNILERFSAQQFPDLHSELNLSSLELGDSALYFCASSVQGVGETQYFGPGTRLLVL.

The chain couples TRBV29-1 to TRBJ2-5, with a tentative D call TRBD2 (5 bases). The CDR3 covers 12 residues. Germline CDR1 reads SQVTM; CDR2 reads ANQGSEA. Trimming stripped 3 bases from V and 0 bases from J, with 5 bases between. CDR3 in amino acids: CSVDGDQETQYF. The CDR3 DNA sequence: TGCAGCGTTGACGGGGACCAAGAGACCCAGTACTTC.

The chain employs TRBV7-2 and TRBJ2-1; 12 nucleotides match TRBD2. Germline values: CDR1 SGHTA, CDR2 FQGNSA. V lost 8 bases to trimming and J lost 6 bases; unmatched junction nucleotides: 2. This CDR3 contains 13 residues. As DNA, the CDR3 is TGTGCCAGCGGACTAGCGGGGCTCAATGAGCAGTTCTTC. Translation gives CASGLAGLNEQFF.

This clonotype was observed a handful of times. The chain recombines TRBV29-1 with TRBJ2-1, with 10 bases lining up with TRBD2. The CDR3 spans 14 residues. CDR1 is SQVTM and CDR2 is ANQGSEA in the germline V gene. J gave up 9 bases and V 4 bases, and 9 bases lay outside the gene matches. The CDR3 DNA sequence: TGCAGCGTTGGCACACTAGCGGGACGGGGTGAGCAGTTCTTC. This translates into CSVGTLAGRGEQFF.

This clonotype was seen repeatedly, ten times or more. The V call is TRBV29-1, the J call TRBJ2-7, with TRBD2 as a possible D gene (6 bases). The germline V and J ends were trimmed by 4 bases and 7 bases, with 14 bases remaining between them. CDR1 and CDR2 (germline): SQVTM, ANQGSEA. The CDR3 runs to 12 residues. CDR3 DNA: TGCAGCGTTGTACTAGCCCCAGGGGAGCAGTACTTC. This codes for CSVVLAPGEQYF.

The chain is built from TRBV7-2 and TRBJ2-1; 9 bases map to TRBD2. This CDR3 contains 15 residues. The germline gives CDR1 SGHTA, CDR2 FQGNSA. Losses at the gene ends were 2 bases for V and 9 bases for J; bases not matched to a gene: 8. CDR3: CASSLQASGKVEQFF. The DNA of the CDR3 is TGTGCCAGCAGCTTACAGGCTAGCGGGAAGGTTGAGCAGTTCTTC.

This clonotype was seen a few times. V is TRBV9 and J is TRBJ2-7; 8 bases are shared with TRBD1. CDR1 and CDR2 from the germline V gene are SGDLS and YYNGEE. Trimming at V came to 0 bases and at J to 6 bases, leaving 5 bases not matched to a gene. This CDR3 is 14 amino acids long. For the CDR3, the DNA is TGTGCCAGCAGCGTAGACCAGGGGGCCGTCGAGCAGTACTTC. Translation gives CASSVDQGAVEQYF.

The chain uses TRBV5-1 and TRBJ1-6; tentative D call: TRBD1 (5 bases). Germline CDR1 and CDR2: SGHRS and YFSETQ. CDR3 size: 16 residues. V lost 4 bases and J 7 bases, leaving 18 bases between the germline ends. For the CDR3, the DNA is TGCGCCAGCAGCCGAACCCTACGGGGGAGGAATTCACCCCTCCACTTT. As protein: CASSRTLRGRNSPLHF. Filled out from reference TRBV5-1 and TRBJ1-6, the complete variable domain reads KAGVTQTPRYLIKTRGQQVTLSCSPISGHRSVSWYQQTPGQGLQFLFEYFSETQRNKGNFPGRFSGRQFSNSRSEMNVSTLELGDSALYLCASSRTLRGRNSPLHFGNGTRLTVT.

This clonotype was seen a few times. V and J are TRBV7-8 and TRBJ2-5; D is unclear. V lost 3 bases, J lost 5 bases, and 13 bases lay in between. The CDR3 totals 14 residues. Germline CDR1 and CDR2: SGHVS and FQNEAQ. The CDR3 is CASSFGYVRETQYF. CDR3 sequence (DNA): TGTGCCAGCAGCTTTGGATACGTCAGGGAGACCCAGTACTTC.